One T cell receptor beta chain is described in this entry. V dropped 5 bases and J dropped 3; count of bases not matched to a gene: 2. Germline-derived CDR1 and CDR2 are SGHAT and FQNNGV. CDR3 length: 13 residues. This entry belongs to a study of cytomegalovirus exposure and HLA in healthy donors. For the study at large: Drawn from HLA-typed donors, 83 million or so unique TCRs were held in an early data release. Clustering assigned 70% to 90% of the approximately 400 genotyped donors to the Caucasian-associated ancestry cluster.

Researchers ran the PCR with 60 Vbeta and 13 Jbeta primers. Only in-frame clones appear in the TCRdb table, and some are missing; sequencing was by immunoSEQ multiplex PCR. The data contain approximately 140,000 clones, roughly 84% of them seen just once; the ten biggest clones take up about 2.5%. The sequencing sample was made of PBMCs. The genes are TRBV11-2 and TRBJ2-5, with 8 bases fitting TRBD1. This sequence was found in a man aged 45-65 years in good health and CMV-seronegative. CDR3 DNA sequence: TGTGCCAGCAGCACGGACAGGGAAGAGACCCAGTACTTC. Protein: CASSTDREETQYF.